The sequence of this TCR beta chain was determined in a study of blood T cell repertoires in COVID-19 (dated by TCRdb to 2020 to 2021). As for the study more broadly: The collaborator samples originated in the United States, Italy and Spain and spanned the acute and convalescent phases of COVID-19. A freely available public database, intended as a resource for researchers studying the immune response to SARS-CoV-2, is where the repertoires were released. The material from the prospective study consisted of cDNA or gDNA derived from T cells, B-cell-depleted T cells, or PBMCs. Samples came from the ongoing ImmuneRACE study (first 160 participants) plus 1,254 subjects from 6 global collaborators. Subjects who had been exposed to COVID-19, were actively infected with it, or had recovered from it provided the deeply sampled blood TCRbeta repertoires that made up the dataset. Sample metadata almost always included a de-identified subject ID, COVID-19 status, age in years and sex. Where available, HLA class I and class II types were taken from metadata supplied by the sample provider and were not determined by assay-based typing. Study-wide findings and limitations: Clinical and demographic metadata were provided uncurated, with the amount varying by source and participant.

As regards this clone: Its target antigen remains unknown. No per-base quality is available; no much larger clone lies one base away.

One collaborating source in Seattle enrolled patients during active infection and followed them longitudinally through the course of disease. Whole blood was collected in K2EDTA tubes by collaborating institutions according to the institutions' own protocols. For TCRbeta analysis, collaborator samples were shipped as frozen whole blood, as isolated PBMCs, or as DNA extracted from either sample type. TCRbeta CDR3 regions were amplified from genomic DNA using the immunoSEQ Assay, a bias-controlled multiplex PCR. For the original study's pipeline: Within the assay, amplification of reference gene primers was used to estimate how many nucleated cells each sample contained. To quantify the absolute abundance of each unique TCRbeta CDR3 rearrangement, sequence reads were collapsed and filtered. For each sample, productive Simpson clonality was calculated as the square root of Simpson's diversity index across productive rearrangements. The clones in this table, taken by TCRdb from immuneACCESS, are in-frame only. Not every clone is retained; where verified, under half of the shortfall comes from an unresolved V gene, and the cause of the rest is unknown. V and J calls and clone size are copied from that table; D and trimming were computed from the DNA. The sample data list some 230,000 clones, and 75% to 85% of these were observed just once. The ten largest clones take up less than 9.5% of the sample.

From the germline V gene (reference sequence), CDR1 is SGHNT and CDR2 is YYREEE. Trimming removed 3 bases from V and 4 bases from J; the gene matches leave 6 bases unexplained. The CDR3, from cysteine to phenylalanine, totals 15 residues. CDR3 DNA is the only sequence kept; it has 45 bases, read in frame from the first base. The sequenced material came from peripheral blood. In this chain, TRBV5-4 is recombined with TRBJ1-2, with 10 bases aligning to TRBD1. The receptor comes from an elderly woman with COVID-19, enrolled during active disease. Read as DNA, the sequence is TGTGCCAGCAGCTGGGGGGACAGGGGCTTCTATGGCTACACCTTC. Its coded protein is CASSWGDRGFYGYTF. With all but the CDR3 taken from the reference TRBV5-4 and TRBJ1-2 genes, the full variable domain is: ETGVTQSPTHLIKTRGQQVTLRCSSQSGHNTVSWYQQALGQGPQFIFQYYREEENGRGNFPPRFSGLQFPNYSSELNVNALELDDSALYLCASSWGDRGFYGYTFGSGTRLTVV.